This TCR beta chain was identified in a study of cytomegalovirus exposure and HLA in healthy donors. Study findings and constraints: The study found most TCR sequences rare, yet found some public TCRs in many donors. It was in a later analysis that TCR association rates were seen to vary by HLA locus, highest for DRB1 and lowest for HLA-C. Previous analysis showed most TCR beta V segments were productive about 87% or about 30% of the time.

PCR primers comprised 60 Vbeta and 13 Jbeta primers. Data came from immunoSEQ multiplex PCR; TCRdb stores just in-frame clones and leaves some out. Of approximately 85,000 clones detected, 60% to 80% appear once; the ten largest clones hold roughly a quarter. V lost 2 bases to trimming and J lost 5 bases, with 12 bases between them. Germline lookup yields CDR1 SEHNR and CDR2 FQNEAQ (reference sequence). This CDR3 is 14 amino acids long. This clone appeared once. The antigen remains unidentified. The sequence was obtained from a woman aged 45-65 years in good health and CMV-seropositive. The chain recombines TRBV7-9 with TRBJ1-2; tentatively, D is TRBD1 (5 bases). Sequenced input: PBMCs. The DNA of the CDR3 is TGTGCCAGCAGCTTAAACAGGTCCCCGTATGGCTACACCTTC. It codes for CASSLNRSPYGYTF.